The T cell receptor (beta chain) described here comes from a study of CD8 T cells in ankylosing spondylitis. 5'-RACE, quantitative and with molecular barcodes, yielded the TCR beta libraries. Via MiXCR, TCRdb re-called the 5' RACE reads, giving one row per CDR3 protein. Seen here are approximately 540,000 distinct CDR3 sequences, about an eighth observed once, and the top ten hold almost 7%. Details on this clonotype: Its antigen is unidentified.

The CDR3 covers 13 residues. Trimming cost V 0 bases and J 3 bases, with 9 bases left between them. The germline V gene encodes CDR1 DFQATT and CDR2 SNEGSKA (reference sequence). General study results and limits: Clones linked to disease, bearing a CD8+ phenotype, were relatively rare in peripheral blood. It appeared that ankylosing spondylitis blood was characterized by a TCR beta motif of under ten highly homologous variants. Researchers reportedly found disease-linked clones significantly enriched in matched ankylosing spondylitis synovial fluid.

This clonotype originated in a male donor with ankylosing spondylitis. The chain is built from TRBV20-1 and TRBJ2-7, with no clear D. Sequencing was done on a sample of blood, either unsorted or a sorted T cell fraction (not recorded which). The CDR3 protein is CSARDLRYYEQYF. The CDR3, as DNA: TGCAGTGCTAGAGATCTGAGGTACTACGAGCAGTACTTC.